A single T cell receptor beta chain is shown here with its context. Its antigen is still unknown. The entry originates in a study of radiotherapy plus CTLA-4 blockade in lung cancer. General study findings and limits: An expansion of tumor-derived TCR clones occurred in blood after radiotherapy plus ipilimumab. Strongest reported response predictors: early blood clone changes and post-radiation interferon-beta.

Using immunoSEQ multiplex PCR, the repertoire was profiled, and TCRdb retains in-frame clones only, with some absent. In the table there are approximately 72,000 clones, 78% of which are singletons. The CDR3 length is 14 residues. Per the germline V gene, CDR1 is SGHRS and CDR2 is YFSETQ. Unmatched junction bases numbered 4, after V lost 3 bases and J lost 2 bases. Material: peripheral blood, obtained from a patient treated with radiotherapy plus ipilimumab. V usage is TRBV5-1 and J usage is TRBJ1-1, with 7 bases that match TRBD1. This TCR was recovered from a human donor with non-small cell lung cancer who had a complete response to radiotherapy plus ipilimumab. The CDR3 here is CASSSGTANTEAFF. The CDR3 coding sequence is TGCGCCAGCAGCTCCGGGACAGCAAACACTGAAGCTTTCTTT.